Shown below are 22 T cell receptor beta chains from a single sample sequenced in a study of T cells in Graves' hyperthyroidism and ophthalmopathy. Amplification of TCR beta CDR3 regions used RNA as the template. The study used the HTBI primer set for a first-round RT-PCR of the TCR CDR3. TCRdb analysed the multiplex PCR reads with MiXCR anew, one entry per CDR3 protein. The sample records fewer than 450,000 distinct CDR3 sequences, about a sixth being singletons. The sequenced sample consisted of blood. These receptors all stem from a woman aged 25-40 years with Graves' hyperthyroidism that later progressed to Graves' ophthalmopathy.

This clonotype was seen many times. The genes are TRBV5-6 and TRBJ2-6; D is uncertain. Germline values: CDR1 SGHDT, CDR2 YYEEEE. The CDR3 contains 15 residues. V lost 0 bases and J 4 bases, leaving 8 bases between the germline ends. This chain's CDR3 is CASSLDGVGANVLTF. DNA of the CDR3: TGTGCCAGCAGCTTGGATGGTGTCGGGGCCAACGTCCTGACTTTC. Supplemented by reference TRBV5-6 and TRBJ2-6, the full variable domain reads DAGVTQSPTHLIKTRGQQVTLRCSPKSGHDTVSWYQQALGQGPQFIFQYYEEEERQRGNFPDRFSGHQFPNYSSELNVNALLLGDSALYLCASSLDGVGANVLTFGAGSRLTVL.

This clonotype was found a few times. Compared with germline, one end of the junction differs, possibly owing to a read error. The chain employs TRBV4-1 and TRBJ1-1, with a weak D call TRBD1 (5 bases). This CDR3 has 16 residues. From germline, CDR1 is MGHRA and CDR2 YSYEKL. The CDR3 nucleotides are TGCGCCAGCAGCCAAGGTCCGACGACAGTGAACGCTGAAGCTTTCTTT. This gives the protein CASSQGPTTVNAEAFF.

This clonotype came up many times. The chain combines TRBV12-3 or TRBV12-4 with TRBJ1-1; TRBD1 agrees at 8 bases. V dropped 5 bases and J dropped 6; count of bases not matched to a gene: 5. The CDR3 covers 13 residues. The CDR3 nucleotides read TGTGCCAGCAGTCAGGACAGGGTGGCTGAAGCTTTCTTT. Amino acid sequence: CASSQDRVAEAFF.

This clonotype has a handful of counts. A much larger clonotype is one base distant, so this may be a read error. The V gene is TRBV24-1, the J gene TRBJ2-1; possibly TRBD1 for D (5 bases). The CDR3 is 14 residues long. The germline V gene encodes CDR1 KGHDR and CDR2 SFDVKD. The germline V and J ends were trimmed by 3 bases and 8 bases, with 13 bases remaining between them. The CDR3 bases are TGTGCCACCAGTGATCTACCGTGGGGCGATGAGCAGTTCTTC. Encoded protein: CATSDLPWGDEQFF.

The rearrangement uses TRBV2 and TRBJ2-2; 14 nucleotides agree with TRBD2. Germline V CDR1 and CDR2: SNHLY, FYNNEI. Trimming took 3 bases from V and 5 from J; bases not matched to a gene: 2. The CDR3 extends over 16 amino acids. The CDR3 DNA is TGTGCCAGCAGTGAGACTAGCGGGGGGGCGACCGGGGAGCTGTTTTTT. Protein: CASSETSGGATGELFF.

This clonotype was recorded many times. DNA of the CDR3: TGCAGTGCTGGACAGGGGAACTCCTACGAGCAGTACTTC. Its protein product is CSAGQGNSYEQYF. The V and J genes are TRBV20-1 and TRBJ2-7, with TRBD1 matching 9 bases. Trimming cost V 5 bases and J 0 bases; bases outside gene matches: 2. This CDR3 spans 13 amino acids. Germline lookup yields CDR1 DFQATT and CDR2 SNEGSKA (reference sequence).

A note on this clonotype: This may stem from a read error, because a much larger clone lies one nucleotide away. The CDR3 DNA sequence: TGTGCCAGCAGTTTATGGGGGGCGCAGGCAGATACGCAGTATTTT. It is translated as CASSLWGAQADTQYF. The rearrangement uses TRBV28 and TRBJ2-3, with D tentatively TRBD1 (6 bases). Germline CDR1 is MDHEN and CDR2 is SYDVKM. This CDR3 spans 15 amino acids. V gave up 0 bases and J gave up 4 bases, with 11 bases separating them.

This clonotype was observed at least ten times. The V call is TRBV29-1, the J call TRBJ2-1; TRBD2 matches at 9 bases. Germline values: CDR1 SQVTM, CDR2 ANQGSEA. This CDR3 is 15 amino acids long. The ends lost 3 bases at V and 2 bases at J; junction bases unmatched: 5. CDR3 protein: CSVDGSGSPYNEQFF. In DNA form, the CDR3 reads TGCAGCGTTGACGGTAGCGGGAGTCCCTACAATGAGCAGTTCTTC.

V is TRBV20-1 and J is TRBJ1-5, with TRBD1 as a possible D gene (6 bases). Germline V gene data show CDR1 as DFQATT and CDR2 as SNEGSKA (reference sequence). Deletions cut 5 bases from V and 4 bases from J, with 12 bases between. The CDR3 spans 13 residues. CDR3 nucleotides: TGCAGTGCTGGGGCAGGGGTAAATCAGCCCCAGCATTTT. It codes for CSAGAGVNQPQHF.

This chain links TRBV25-1 with TRBJ2-1, with 7 bases aligning to TRBD1. The germline V gene encodes CDR1 MGHDK and CDR2 SYGVNS. The CDR3 runs to 18 residues. With V trimmed by 2 bases and J by 8 bases, 18 bases remained unmatched. DNA of the CDR3: TGTGCCAGCAGTGAAGTCGTCGTGGGGACAGAGGGGCTATATGAGCAGTTCTTC. This codes for CASSEVVVGTEGLYEQFF.

The V call is TRBV24-1, the J call TRBJ2-1; TRBD1 is a possible D gene (5 bases). The CDR3 is 14 residues long. Germline V lookup: CDR1 KGHDR, CDR2 SFDVKD. The V gene lost 1 base and the J gene lost 9 bases, with 12 bases spanning the gap. This CDR3 reads CATSDFRQGGEQFF. The CDR3 DNA is TGTGCCACCAGTGATTTTAGGCAGGGCGGTGAGCAGTTCTTC.

This chain connects TRBV5-1 to TRBJ1-1, with TRBD1 matching 8 bases. There are 17 residues in the CDR3. The trim removed 3 bases at V and 0 bases at J, leaving 10 bases unmatched. Germline V gives CDR1 SGHRS, CDR2 YFSETQ. This CDR3 reads CASSYRTGRVLNTEAFF. The CDR3 nucleotides read TGCGCCAGCAGCTATAGGACAGGGCGCGTTCTGAACACTGAAGCTTTCTTT.

The rearrangement links TRBV5-1 to TRBJ2-2, with 11 bases that match TRBD1. The CDR3 has 16 amino acids. Trimming took 2 bases from V and 6 from J; bases not matched to a gene: 6. Looked up from germline, CDR1 is SGHRS and CDR2 is YFSETQ. DNA of the CDR3: TGCGCCAGCAGCTTATCCGGGACAGGGGGGTCCGGGGAGCTGTTTTTT. This gives the protein CASSLSGTGGSGELFF.

This clonotype showed up just a few times. This chain uses TRBV20-1 with TRBJ2-1, with unresolved D. V was cut by 6 bases and J by 0 bases, with 12 bases left in between. This CDR3 region has 14 residues. Germline V CDR1 and CDR2: DFQATT, SNEGSKA (reference sequence). CDR3 bases: TGCAGTGCCTGTGCACATCCCTCCTACAATGAGCAGTTCTTC. Its protein is CSACAHPSYNEQFF.

This clonotype has ten or more counts. V usage is TRBV6-1 and J usage is TRBJ2-7, with a possible D match to TRBD1 (6 bases). Germline CDR1 is MNHNS and CDR2 is SASEGT. This CDR3 has 15 residues. V gave up 1 base and J gave up 6 bases, with 16 bases separating them. The CDR3 is CASSEDQDRFGEQYF. CDR3 bases: TGTGCCAGCAGTGAAGATCAGGACAGATTTGGCGAGCAGTACTTC.

V gene TRBV6-1 combines with J gene TRBJ1-6; D gene uncertain. Trimming left V 6 bases short and J 5 bases short, with 14 bases between. CDR1 MNHNS and CDR2 SASEGT come from the germline V gene. CDR3 length: 15 residues. The CDR3 DNA reads as TGTGCCAGCAGACTGACCCGCCTGAATAATTCACCCCTCCACTTT. Amino acids: CASRLTRLNNSPLHF.

This clonotype has at least ten counts. The chain links TRBV2 to TRBJ2-1; TRBD2 matches at 9 bases. V dropped 6 bases and J dropped 4; count of bases not matched to a gene: 10. The CDR3 consists of 16 residues. Germline V gives CDR1 SNHLY, CDR2 FYNNEI. CDR3 coding DNA: TGTGCCAGCAGAGCCTTTAGCGGGAGCAATTACAATGAGCAGTTCTTC. It translates to CASRAFSGSNYNEQFF.

This clonotype was seen repeatedly, ten times or more. The chain combines TRBV5-1 with TRBJ1-6, with D maybe TRBD1 (6 bases). Trimming stripped 0 bases from V and 8 bases from J, with 15 bases between. This CDR3 spans 16 amino acids. Germline V lookup: CDR1 SGHRS, CDR2 YFSETQ. This CDR3 reads CASSLGSTGPDSPLHF. CDR3 nucleotide sequence: TGCGCCAGCAGCTTGGGGTCAACAGGGCCAGATTCACCCCTCCACTTT.

The chain combines TRBV3-1 with TRBJ2-3, with D uncertain. Germline values: CDR1 LGHDT, CDR2 YNNKEL (reference sequence). Trimming removed 1 base from V and 2 bases from J, with 4 bases in between. The CDR3 is 13 amino acids. Here the CDR3 reads CASSQATTDTQYF. The CDR3 DNA follows: TGTGCCAGCAGCCAAGCGACCACAGATACGCAGTATTTT.

This clonotype was counted ten times or more. V usage is TRBV6-2 or TRBV6-3 and J usage is TRBJ1-1, with D maybe TRBD1 (5 bases). Germline V gene data show CDR1 as MNHEY and CDR2 as SVGEGT. The CDR3 extends over 14 amino acids. V lost 5 bases and J lost 2, with 12 bases in between. CDR3 in DNA: TGTGCCAGCAGTCAAGGGGATGACAACACTGAAGCTTTCTTT. It specifies CASSQGDDNTEAFF.

This clonotype was seen many times. The rearrangement joins TRBV12-3 or TRBV12-4 to TRBJ1-6, with 8 bases fitting TRBD1. This CDR3 is 14 amino acids long. Trimming cost V 5 bases and J 9 bases; bases outside gene matches: 6. CDR3 loop: CASSRQGHGSPLHF. In nucleotides, the CDR3 is TGTGCCAGCAGTCGACAGGGGCACGGTTCACCCCTCCACTTT.

V is TRBV11-2 and J is TRBJ2-5; 11 bases map to TRBD2. The germline gives CDR1 SGHAT, CDR2 FQNNGV. The V segment lost 1 base and the J segment 4 bases; nucleotides outside the gene matches: 8. CDR3 length: 17 residues. The DNA for the CDR3 is TGTGCCAGCAGCTTAGGTTTTGGTAGCGGGAGGGGAGAGACCCAGTACTTC. Translated: CASSLGFGSGRGETQYF.